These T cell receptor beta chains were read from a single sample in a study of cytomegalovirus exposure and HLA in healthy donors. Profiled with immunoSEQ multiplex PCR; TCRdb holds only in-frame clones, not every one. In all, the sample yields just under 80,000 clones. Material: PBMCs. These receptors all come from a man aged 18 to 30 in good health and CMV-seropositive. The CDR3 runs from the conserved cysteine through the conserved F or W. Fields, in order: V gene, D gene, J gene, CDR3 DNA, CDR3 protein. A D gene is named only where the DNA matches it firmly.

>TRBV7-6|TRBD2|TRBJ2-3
TGTGCCAGCAGCCCAAGAGCGGGGGCCGGCACAGATACGCAGTATTTT
CASSPRAGAGTDTQYF
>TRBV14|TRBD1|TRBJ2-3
TGTGCCAGCAGCCATGGGGGACAGGGCTGGGCTAGCGGCAATAGCACAGATACGCAGTATTTT
CASSHGGQGWASGNSTDTQYF
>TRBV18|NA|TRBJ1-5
TGTGCCAGCTCACCAGAGACACCCGCTAGCAATCAGCCCCAGCATTTT
CASSPETPASNQPQHF
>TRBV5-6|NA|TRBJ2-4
TGTGCCAGCAGCTTCGGGAACATTCAGTACTTC
CASSFGNIQYF
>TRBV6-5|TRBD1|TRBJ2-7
TGTGCCAGCAATCAGGGGGCCGAGCAGTACTTC
CASNQGAEQYF
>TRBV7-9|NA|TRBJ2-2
TGTGCCAGCAGCTATTACAGGGACACCGGGGAGCTGTTTTTT
CASSYYRDTGELFF
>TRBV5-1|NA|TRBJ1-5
TGCGCCAGCAGCTTGGTCGGTGGTCAGCCCCAGCATTTT
CASSLVGGQPQHF
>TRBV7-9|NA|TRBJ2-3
TGTGCCAGCAAACGGACAGACACAGATACGCAGTATTTT
CASKRTDTDTQYF
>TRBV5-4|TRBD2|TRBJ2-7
TGTGCCAGCAGCTCCCGTTGGGGAGGGTCGGACACATACGAGCAGTACTTC
CASSSRWGGSDTYEQYF
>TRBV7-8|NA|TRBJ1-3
TGTGCCAGCACCCCCCGAGCGGGGGACGGCGGAAACACCATATATTTT
CASTPRAGDGGNTIYF